The source of this TCR beta chain is a study of CD8 T cells in Susac syndrome. V gave up 3 bases and J gave up 0 bases; unmatched junction bases: 4. This CDR3 is 17 amino acids long. The germline V gene encodes CDR1 MNHEY and CDR2 SVGAGI. About 0.45 to 1 ug RNA was reverse transcribed with random hexamers. TCRdb called the immunoSEQ multiplex PCR reads again in MiXCR, with one record for every CDR3 protein. This table has about 120,000 distinct CDR3 sequences, about 93% appearing once. Specimen: CD4+ T cells from PBMCs. The TCR sequence derives from a human donor in good health. The chain uses TRBV6-5 and TRBJ2-6, with 8 bases lining up with TRBD1. CDR3 sequence reads: CASSYSRGPSGANVLTF. In DNA, the CDR3 is TGTGCCAGCAGTTATTCCAGGGGGCCCTCTGGGGCCAACGTCCTGACTTTC.